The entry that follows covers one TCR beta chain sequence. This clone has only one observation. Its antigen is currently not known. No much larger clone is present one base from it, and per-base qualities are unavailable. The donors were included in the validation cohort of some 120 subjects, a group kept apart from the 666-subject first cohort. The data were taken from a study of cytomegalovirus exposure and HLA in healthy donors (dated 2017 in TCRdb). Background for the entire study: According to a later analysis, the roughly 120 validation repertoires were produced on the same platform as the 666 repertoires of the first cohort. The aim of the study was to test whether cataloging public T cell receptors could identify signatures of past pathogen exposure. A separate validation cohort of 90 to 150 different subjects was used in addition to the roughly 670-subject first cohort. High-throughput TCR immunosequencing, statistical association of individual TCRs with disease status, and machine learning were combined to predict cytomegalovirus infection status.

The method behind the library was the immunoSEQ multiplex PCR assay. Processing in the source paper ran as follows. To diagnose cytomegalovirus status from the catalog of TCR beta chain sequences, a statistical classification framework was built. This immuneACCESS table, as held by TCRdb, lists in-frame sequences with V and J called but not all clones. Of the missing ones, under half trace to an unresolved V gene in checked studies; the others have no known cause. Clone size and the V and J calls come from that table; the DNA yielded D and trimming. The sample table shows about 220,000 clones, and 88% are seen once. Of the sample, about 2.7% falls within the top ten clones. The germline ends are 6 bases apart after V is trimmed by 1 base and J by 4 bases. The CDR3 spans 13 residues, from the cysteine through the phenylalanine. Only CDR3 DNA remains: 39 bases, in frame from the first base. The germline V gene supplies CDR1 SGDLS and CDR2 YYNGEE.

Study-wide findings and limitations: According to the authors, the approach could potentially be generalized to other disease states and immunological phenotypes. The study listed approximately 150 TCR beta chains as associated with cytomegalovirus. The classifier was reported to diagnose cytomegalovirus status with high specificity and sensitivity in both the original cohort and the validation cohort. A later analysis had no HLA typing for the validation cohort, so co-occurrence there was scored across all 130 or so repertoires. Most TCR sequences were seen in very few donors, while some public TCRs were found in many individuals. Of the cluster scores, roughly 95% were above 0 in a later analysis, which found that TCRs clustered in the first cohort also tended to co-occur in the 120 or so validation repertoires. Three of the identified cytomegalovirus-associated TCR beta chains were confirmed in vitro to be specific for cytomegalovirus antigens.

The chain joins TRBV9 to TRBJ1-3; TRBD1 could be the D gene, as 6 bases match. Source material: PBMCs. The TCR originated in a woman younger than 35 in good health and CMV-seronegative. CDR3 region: CASSVTGGNTIYF. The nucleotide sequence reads TGTGCCAGCAGCGTAACAGGGGGAAACACCATATATTTT.